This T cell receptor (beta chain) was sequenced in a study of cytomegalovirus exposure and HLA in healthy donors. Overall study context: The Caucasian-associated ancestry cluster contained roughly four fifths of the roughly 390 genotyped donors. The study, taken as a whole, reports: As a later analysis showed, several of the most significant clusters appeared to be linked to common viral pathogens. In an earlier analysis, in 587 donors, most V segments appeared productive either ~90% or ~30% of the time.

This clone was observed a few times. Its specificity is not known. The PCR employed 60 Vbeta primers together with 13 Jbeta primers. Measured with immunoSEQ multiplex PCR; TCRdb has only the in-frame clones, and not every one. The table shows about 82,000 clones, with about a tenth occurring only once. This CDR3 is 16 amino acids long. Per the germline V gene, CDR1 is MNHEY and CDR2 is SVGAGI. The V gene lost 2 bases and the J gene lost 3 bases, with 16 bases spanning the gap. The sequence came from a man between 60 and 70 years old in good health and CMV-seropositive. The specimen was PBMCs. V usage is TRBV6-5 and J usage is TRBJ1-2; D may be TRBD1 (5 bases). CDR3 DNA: TGTGCCAGCAGTTACGCCATGGGGCGGGGGGACTATGGCTACACCTTC. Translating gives CASSYAMGRGDYGYTF.